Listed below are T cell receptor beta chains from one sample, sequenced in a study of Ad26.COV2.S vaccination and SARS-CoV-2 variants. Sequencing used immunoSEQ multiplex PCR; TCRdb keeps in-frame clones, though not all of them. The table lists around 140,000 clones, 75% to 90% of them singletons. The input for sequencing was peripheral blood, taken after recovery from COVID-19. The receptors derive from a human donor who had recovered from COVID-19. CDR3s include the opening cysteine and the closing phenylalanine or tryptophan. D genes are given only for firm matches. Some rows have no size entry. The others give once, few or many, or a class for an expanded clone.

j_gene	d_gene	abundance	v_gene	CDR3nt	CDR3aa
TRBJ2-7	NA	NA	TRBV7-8	TGTGCCAGCAGCCCGCCCGCGGTACCCTACGAGCAGTACTTC	CASSPPAVPYEQYF
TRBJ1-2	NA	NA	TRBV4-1	TGCGCCAGCAGCCAAGATCGAAGAGGCTACACCTTC	CASSQDRRGYTF
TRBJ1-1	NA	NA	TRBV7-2	TGTGCCAGCAGCTTCACTACAGGGAACACTGAAGCTTTCTTT	CASSFTTGNTEAFF
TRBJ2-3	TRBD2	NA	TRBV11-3	TGTGCCAGCAGTCGTAGCGGGGGCGCGGGAGATACGCAGTATTTT	CASSRSGGAGDTQYF
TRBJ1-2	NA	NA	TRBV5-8	TGTGCCAGCAGCTTGGAACGGTATGGCTACACCTTC	CASSLERYGYTF
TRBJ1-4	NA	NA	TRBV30	TGTGCCTGGAGTGGGGGACCGGGCAGAAATGAAAAACTGTTTTTT	CAWSGGPGRNEKLFF
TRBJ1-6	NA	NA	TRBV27	TGTGCCAGCCAAGGGCCCCGGGCTTCACCCCTCCACTTT	CASQGPRASPLHF
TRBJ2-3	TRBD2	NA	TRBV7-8	TGTGCCAGCAGACTGGGGACTAGCGGCACAGATACGCAGTATTTT	CASRLGTSGTDTQYF
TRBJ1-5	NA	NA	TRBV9	TGTGCCAGCAGCGTAGGGAGAGGGGATCAGCCCCAGCATTTT	CASSVGRGDQPQHF
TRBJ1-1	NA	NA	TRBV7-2	TGTGCCAGCAGCTTACGGAGTGGGAACACTGAAGCTTTCTTT	CASSLRSGNTEAFF
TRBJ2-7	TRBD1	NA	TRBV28	TGTGCCAGCAGCCTAGGGGGCCTCGAGCAGTACTTC	CASSLGGLEQYF
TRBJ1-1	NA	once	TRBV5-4	TGTGCCAGCAGCTTTTCACCCACTGAAGCTTTCTTT	CASSFSPTEAFF
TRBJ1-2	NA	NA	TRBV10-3	TGTGCCATCAGTGAGTCTGACCTCCGGGGAGGTGGCTACACCTTC	CAISESDLRGGGYTF
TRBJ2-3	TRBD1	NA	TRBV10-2	TGCGCCAGCAGTGAAACTGCAGGGGGCTCGGATACGCAGTATTTT	CASSETAGGSDTQYF
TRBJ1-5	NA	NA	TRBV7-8	TGTGCCAGCAGCTTAATTCCGGCGGGACACCCGAATCAGCCCCAGCATTTT	CASSLIPAGHPNQPQHF
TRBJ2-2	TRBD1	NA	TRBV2	TGTGCCAGCAGGTATAGGACAGGACCCGGGGAGCTGTTTTTT	CASRYRTGPGELFF
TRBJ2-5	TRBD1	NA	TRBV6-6	TGTGCCAGCAGTTCCCCAGACAGGGTGCGAGAGACCCAGTACTTC	CASSSPDRVRETQYF
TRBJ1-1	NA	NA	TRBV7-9	TGTGCCAGCAGTAACAGGGAAGGCACTGAAGCTTTCTTT	CASSNREGTEAFF
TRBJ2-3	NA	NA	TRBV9	TGTGCCAGCAGCGTAGCCCTTAAGTCAGATACGCAGTATTTT	CASSVALKSDTQYF
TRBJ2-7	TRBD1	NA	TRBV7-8	TGTGCCAGCAGCGTGACAGGGGGACCCTTCTACGAGCAGTACTTC	CASSVTGGPFYEQYF
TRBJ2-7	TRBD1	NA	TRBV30	TGTGCCTGGAACACAGGGGCCTACGAGCAGTACTTC	CAWNTGAYEQYF
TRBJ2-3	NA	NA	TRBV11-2	TGTGCCAGCAGCTTAACTGGGCCCACGGATACGCAGTATTTT	CASSLTGPTDTQYF
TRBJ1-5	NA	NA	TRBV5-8	TGTGCCAGCAACCTCCCGAATCAGCCCCAGCATTTT	CASNLPNQPQHF
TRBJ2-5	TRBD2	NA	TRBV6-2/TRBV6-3	TGTGCCAGCAGTGGGGCGGGGGGGCCGGCTCAGACCCAGTACTTC	CASSGAGGPAQTQYF
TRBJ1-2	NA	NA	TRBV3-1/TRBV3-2	TGTGCCAGCAGCCTGGAGGCTAACTATGGCTACACCTTC	CASSLEANYGYTF
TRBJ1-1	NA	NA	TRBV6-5	TGTGCCAGTAAATATACGAGGGTGGGGTCTGAAGCTTTCTTT	CASKYTRVGSEAFF
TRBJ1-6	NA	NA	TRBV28	TGTGCCAGCAGGGTGGGGTTAAGCTCCTATAATTCACCCCTCCACTTT	CASRVGLSSYNSPLHF
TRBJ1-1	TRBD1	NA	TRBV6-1	TGTGCCAGCAGTGAAATTCTAGGGGACAGCTTTCATGCTAGGGGAGCTTTCTTT	CASSEILGDSFHARGAFF
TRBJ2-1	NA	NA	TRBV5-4	TGTGCCAGCAGCTTGGCCCCGACAACCCTCTCCTACAATGAGCAGTTCTTC	CASSLAPTTLSYNEQFF
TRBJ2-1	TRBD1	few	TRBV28	TGTGCCAGCAACCCTCCCACAGGGGAAACACACAATGAGCAGTTCTTC	CASNPPTGETHNEQFF
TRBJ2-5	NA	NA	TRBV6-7	TGTGCCAGCAGTTACAGGGGGCAAGAGACCCAGTACTTC	CASSYRGQETQYF
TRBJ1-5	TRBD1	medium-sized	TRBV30	TGTGCCTGGAGTAGGGACAGGGGTGAGCCCCAGCATTTT	CAWSRDRGEPQHF